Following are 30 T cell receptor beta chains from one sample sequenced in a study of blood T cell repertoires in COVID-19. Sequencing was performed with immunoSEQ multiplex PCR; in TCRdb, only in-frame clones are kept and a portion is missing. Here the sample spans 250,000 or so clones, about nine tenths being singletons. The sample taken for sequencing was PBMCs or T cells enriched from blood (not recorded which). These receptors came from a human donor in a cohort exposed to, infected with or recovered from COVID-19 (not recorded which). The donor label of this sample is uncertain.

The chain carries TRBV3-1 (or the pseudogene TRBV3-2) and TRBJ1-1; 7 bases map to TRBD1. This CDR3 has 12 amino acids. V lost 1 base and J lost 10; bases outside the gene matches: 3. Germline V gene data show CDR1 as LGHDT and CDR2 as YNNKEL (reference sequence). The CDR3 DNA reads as TGTGCCAGCAGCCAAGCAACAGGGGCAGCTTTCTTT. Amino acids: CASSQATGAAFF.

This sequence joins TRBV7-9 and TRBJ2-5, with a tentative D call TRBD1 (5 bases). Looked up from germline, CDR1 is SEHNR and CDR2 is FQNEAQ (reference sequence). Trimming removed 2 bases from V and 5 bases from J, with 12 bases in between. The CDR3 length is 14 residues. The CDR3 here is CASSLRGRRETQYF. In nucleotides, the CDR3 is TGTGCCAGCAGCTTAAGGGGCCGCCGGGAGACCCAGTACTTC.

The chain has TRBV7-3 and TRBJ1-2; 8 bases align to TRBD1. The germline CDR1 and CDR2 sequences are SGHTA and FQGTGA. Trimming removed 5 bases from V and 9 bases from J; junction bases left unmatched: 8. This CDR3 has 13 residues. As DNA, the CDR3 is TGTGCCAGCAGCCCTGGACAGGGCCGCAGCTACACCTTC. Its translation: CASSPGQGRSYTF.

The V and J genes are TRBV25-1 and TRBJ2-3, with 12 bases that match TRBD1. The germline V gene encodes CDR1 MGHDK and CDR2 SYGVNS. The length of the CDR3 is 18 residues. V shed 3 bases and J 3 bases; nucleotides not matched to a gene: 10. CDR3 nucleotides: TGTGCCAGCAGTGATGTAGGGGACAGGGGGCTAGAGACAGATACGCAGTATTTT. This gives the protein CASSDVGDRGLETDTQYF. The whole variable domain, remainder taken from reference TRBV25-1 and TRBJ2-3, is EADIYQTPRYLVIGTGKKITLECSQTMGHDKMYWYQQDPGMELHLIHYSYGVNSTEKGDLSSESTVSRIRTEHFPLTLESARPSHTSQYLCASSDVGDRGLETDTQYFGPGTRLTVL.

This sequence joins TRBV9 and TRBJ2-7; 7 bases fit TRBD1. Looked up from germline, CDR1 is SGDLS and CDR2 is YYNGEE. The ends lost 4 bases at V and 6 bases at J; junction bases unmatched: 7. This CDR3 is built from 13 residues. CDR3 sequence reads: CASSPLQGPEQYF. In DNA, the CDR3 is TGTGCCAGCAGCCCCCTACAGGGGCCCGAGCAGTACTTC.

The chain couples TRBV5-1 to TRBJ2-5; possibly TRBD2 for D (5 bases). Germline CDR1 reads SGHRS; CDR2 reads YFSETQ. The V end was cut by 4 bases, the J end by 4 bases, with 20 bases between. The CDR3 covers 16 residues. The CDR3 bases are TGCGCCAGCAGCGCGGGTTCATCACCCCCTCGAGAGACCCAGTACTTC. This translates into CASSAGSSPPRETQYF.

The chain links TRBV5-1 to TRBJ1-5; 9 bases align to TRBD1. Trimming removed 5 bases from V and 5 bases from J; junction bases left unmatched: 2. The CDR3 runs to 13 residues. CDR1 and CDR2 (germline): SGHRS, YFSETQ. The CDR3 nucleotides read TGCGCCAGCAGACAGGGGGCGGATCAGCCCCAGCATTTT. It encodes CASRQGADQPQHF.

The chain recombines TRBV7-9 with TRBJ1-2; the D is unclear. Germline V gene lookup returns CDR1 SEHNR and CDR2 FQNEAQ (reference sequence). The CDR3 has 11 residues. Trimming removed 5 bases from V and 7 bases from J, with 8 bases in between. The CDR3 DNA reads TGTGCCAGCAGCGGGAGGGCTGGCTACACCTTC. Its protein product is CASSGRAGYTF.

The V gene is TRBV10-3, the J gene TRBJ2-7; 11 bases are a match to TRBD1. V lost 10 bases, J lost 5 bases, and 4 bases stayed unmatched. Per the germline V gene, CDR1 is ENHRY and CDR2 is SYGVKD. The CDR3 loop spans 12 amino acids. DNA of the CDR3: TGTGCCACGGGACAGGGGGTCGACGAGCAGTACTTC. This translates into CATGQGVDEQYF.

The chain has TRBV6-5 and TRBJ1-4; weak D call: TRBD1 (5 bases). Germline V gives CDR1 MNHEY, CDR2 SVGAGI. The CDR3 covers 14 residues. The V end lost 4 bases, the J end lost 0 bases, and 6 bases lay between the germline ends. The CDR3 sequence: CASSLTATNEKLFF. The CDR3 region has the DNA TGTGCCAGCAGTTTGACAGCAACTAATGAAAAACTGTTTTTT.

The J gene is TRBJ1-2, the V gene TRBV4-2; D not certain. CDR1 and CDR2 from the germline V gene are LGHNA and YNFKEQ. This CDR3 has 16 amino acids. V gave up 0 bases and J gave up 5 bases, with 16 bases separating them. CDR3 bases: TGTGCCAGCAGCCAAGATCGAACAGAGCCTATGTATGGCTACACCTTC. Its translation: CASSQDRTEPMYGYTF.

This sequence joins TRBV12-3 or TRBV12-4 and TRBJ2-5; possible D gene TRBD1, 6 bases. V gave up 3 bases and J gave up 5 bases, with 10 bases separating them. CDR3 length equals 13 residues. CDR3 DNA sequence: TGTGCCAGCAGTTTTTTCCAGGGGGAGACCCAGTACTTC. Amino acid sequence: CASSFFQGETQYF.

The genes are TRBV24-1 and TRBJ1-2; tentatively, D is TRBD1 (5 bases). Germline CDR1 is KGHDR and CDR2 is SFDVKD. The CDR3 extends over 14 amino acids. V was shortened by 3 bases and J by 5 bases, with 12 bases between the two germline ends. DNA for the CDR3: TGTGCCACCAGTGATACCCTCCGGGGGTATGGCTACACCTTC. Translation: CATSDTLRGYGYTF.

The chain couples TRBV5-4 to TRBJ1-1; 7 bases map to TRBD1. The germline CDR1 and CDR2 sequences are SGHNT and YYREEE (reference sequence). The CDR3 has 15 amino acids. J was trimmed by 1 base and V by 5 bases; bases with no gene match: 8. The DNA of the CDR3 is TGTGCCAGCAGTACCGGACAGGAACCGAACACTGAAGCTTTCTTT. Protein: CASSTGQEPNTEAFF.

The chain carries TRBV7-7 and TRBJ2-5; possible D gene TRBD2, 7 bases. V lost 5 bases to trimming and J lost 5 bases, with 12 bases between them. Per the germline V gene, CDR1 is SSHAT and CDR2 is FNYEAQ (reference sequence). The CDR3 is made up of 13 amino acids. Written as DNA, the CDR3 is TGTGCCAGCAGCCCCCGGGGGGCTGAGACCCAGTACTTC. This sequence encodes CASSPRGAETQYF.

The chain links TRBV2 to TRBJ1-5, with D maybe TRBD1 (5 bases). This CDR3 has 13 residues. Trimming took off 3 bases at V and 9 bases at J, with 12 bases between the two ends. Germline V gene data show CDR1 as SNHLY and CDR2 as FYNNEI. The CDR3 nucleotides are TGTGCCAGCAGTGAGAGAAAGGGGTGGCCCCAGCATTTT. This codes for CASSERKGWPQHF.

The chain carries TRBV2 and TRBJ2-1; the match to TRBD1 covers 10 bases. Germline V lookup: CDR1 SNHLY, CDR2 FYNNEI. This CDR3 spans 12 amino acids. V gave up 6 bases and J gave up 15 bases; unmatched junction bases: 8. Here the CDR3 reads CASRGGDRGAFF. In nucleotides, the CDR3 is TGTGCCAGCAGGGGAGGGGACAGGGGAGCGTTCTTC.

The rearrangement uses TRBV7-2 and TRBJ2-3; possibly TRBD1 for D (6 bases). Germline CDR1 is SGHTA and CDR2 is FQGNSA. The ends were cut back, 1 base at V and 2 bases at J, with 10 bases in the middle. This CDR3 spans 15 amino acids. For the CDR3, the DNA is TGTGCCAGCAGCTTAGTCGGGACAAACACAGATACGCAGTATTTT. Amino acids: CASSLVGTNTDTQYF.

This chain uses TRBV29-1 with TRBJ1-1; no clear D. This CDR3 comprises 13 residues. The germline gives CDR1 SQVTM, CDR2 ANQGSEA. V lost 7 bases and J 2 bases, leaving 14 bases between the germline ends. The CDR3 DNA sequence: TGCAGCGCCCGAGGGAGGATTAACACTGAAGCTTTCTTT. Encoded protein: CSARGRINTEAFF.

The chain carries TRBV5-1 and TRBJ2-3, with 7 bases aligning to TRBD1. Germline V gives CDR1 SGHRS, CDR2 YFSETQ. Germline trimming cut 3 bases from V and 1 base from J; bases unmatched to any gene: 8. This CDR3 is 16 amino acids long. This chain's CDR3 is CASSSGEGAGTDTQYF. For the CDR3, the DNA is TGCGCCAGCAGCTCGGGTGAGGGGGCTGGCACAGATACGCAGTATTTT.

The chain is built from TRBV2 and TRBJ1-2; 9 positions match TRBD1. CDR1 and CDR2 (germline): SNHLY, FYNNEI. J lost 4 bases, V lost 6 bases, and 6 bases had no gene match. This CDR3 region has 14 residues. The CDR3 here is CASRDRGDPYGYTF. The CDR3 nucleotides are TGTGCCAGCAGGGACAGGGGAGACCCCTATGGCTACACCTTC. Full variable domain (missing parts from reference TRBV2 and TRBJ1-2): EPEVTQTPSHQVTQMGQEVILRCVPISNHLYFYWYRQILGQKVEFLVSFYNNEISEKSEIFDDQFSVERPDGSNFTLKIRSTKLEDSAMYFCASRDRGDPYGYTFGSGTRLTVV.

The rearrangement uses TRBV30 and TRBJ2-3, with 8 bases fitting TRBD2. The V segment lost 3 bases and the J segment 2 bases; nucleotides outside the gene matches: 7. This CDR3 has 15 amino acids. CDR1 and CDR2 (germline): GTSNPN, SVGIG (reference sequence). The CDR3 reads CAWSRAGADTDTQYF. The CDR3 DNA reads TGTGCCTGGAGCAGAGCGGGGGCCGACACAGATACGCAGTATTTT. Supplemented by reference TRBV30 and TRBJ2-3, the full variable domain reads SQTIHQWPATLVQPVGSPLSLECTVEGTSNPNLYWYRQAAGRGLQLLFYSVGIGQISSEVPQNLSASRPQDRQFILSSKKLLLSDSGFYLCAWSRAGADTDTQYFGPGTRLTVL.

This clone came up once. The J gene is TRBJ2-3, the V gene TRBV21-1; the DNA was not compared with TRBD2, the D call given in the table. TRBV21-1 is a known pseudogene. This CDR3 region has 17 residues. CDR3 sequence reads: CASSRDSVNSSTDTQYF. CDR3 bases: TGTGCCAGCAGTCGGGACTCAGTTAACTCTAGCACAGATACGCAGTATTTT.

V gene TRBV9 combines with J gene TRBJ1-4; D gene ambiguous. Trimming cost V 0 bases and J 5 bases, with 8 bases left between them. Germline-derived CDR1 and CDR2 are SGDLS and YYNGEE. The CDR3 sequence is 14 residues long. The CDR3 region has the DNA TGTGCCAGCAGCGTAGACCAGTTCAATGAAAAACTGTTTTTT. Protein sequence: CASSVDQFNEKLFF.

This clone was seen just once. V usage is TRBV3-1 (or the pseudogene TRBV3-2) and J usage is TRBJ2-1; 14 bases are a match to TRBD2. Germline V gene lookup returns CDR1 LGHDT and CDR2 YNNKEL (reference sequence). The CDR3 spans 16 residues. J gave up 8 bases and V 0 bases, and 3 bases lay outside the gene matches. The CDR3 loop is CASSQDGTSGGDEQFF. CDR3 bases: TGTGCCAGCAGCCAAGATGGGACTAGCGGGGGCGATGAGCAGTTCTTC.

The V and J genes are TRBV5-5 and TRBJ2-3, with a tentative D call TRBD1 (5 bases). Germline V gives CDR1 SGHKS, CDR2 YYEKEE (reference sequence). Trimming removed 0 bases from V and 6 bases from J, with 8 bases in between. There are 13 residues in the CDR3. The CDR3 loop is CASSLEGVDTQYF. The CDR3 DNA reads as TGTGCCAGCAGCTTGGAAGGGGTCGATACGCAGTATTTT.

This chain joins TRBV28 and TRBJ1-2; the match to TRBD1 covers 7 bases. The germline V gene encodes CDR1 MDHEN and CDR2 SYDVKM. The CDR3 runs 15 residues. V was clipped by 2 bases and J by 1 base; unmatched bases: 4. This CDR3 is CASSLGTGVNYGYTF. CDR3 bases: TGTGCCAGCAGTTTAGGAACAGGGGTTAACTATGGCTACACCTTC.

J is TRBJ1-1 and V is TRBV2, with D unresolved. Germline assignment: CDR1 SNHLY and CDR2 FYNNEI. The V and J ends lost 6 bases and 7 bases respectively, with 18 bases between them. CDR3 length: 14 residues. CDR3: CASSPLVAGIEAFF. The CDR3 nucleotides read TGTGCCAGCAGCCCCCTGGTGGCGGGTATTGAAGCTTTCTTT.

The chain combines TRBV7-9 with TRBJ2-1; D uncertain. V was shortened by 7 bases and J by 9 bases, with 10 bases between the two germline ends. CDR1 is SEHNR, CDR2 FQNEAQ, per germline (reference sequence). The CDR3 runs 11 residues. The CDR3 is CASTSIGEQFF. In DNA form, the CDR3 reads TGTGCCAGCACCTCAATCGGTGAGCAGTTCTTC.

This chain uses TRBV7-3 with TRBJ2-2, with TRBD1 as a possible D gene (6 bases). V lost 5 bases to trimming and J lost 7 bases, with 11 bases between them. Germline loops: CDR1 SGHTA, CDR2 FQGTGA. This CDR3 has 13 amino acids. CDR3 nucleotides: TGTGCCAGCAGCCAGGACAGAGTCGGGGAGCTGTTTTTT. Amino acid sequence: CASSQDRVGELFF.